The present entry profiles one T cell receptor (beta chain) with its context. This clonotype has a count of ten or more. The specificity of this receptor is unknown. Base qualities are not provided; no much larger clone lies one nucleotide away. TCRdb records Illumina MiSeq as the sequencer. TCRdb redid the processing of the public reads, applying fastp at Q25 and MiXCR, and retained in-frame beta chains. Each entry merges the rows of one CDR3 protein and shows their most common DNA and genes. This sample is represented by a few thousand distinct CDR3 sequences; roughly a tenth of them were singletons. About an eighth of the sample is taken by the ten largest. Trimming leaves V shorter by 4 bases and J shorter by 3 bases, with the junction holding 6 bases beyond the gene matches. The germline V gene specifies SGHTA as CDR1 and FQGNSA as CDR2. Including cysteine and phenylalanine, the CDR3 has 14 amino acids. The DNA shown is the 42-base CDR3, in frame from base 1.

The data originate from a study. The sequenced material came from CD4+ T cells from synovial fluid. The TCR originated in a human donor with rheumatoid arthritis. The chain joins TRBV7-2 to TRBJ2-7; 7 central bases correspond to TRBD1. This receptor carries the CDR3 CASSSPTGYYEQYF. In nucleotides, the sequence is TGTGCCAGCAGCTCCCCGACAGGGTACTACGAGCAGTACTTC.